This T cell receptor beta chain was observed in a study of shared clonotypes between healthy human individuals. Turning to the study itself: Serving as donors were a couple of women and a few men, whose ages spanned 18 to 49.

The naive CD8 fraction comprised CD45RO-negative cells positively selected for CCR7 and excluded terminally differentiated effector memory CD45RA+ cells. Whole-study results and caveats: Since donors were few, the genetic and exposure-history diversity represented was limited.

About this clone: Its specificity is not known.

Clones were sequenced by immunoSEQ multiplex PCR, and TCRdb holds only the in-frame ones, with some missing. The data show roughly 650,000 clones, with approximately 96% seen just once and less than 0.12% held by the top ten. Germline CDR1 and CDR2: SGHAT and FQDESV (reference sequence). This CDR3 spans 13 amino acids. With 2 bases removed from V and 3 bases from J, the gap between germline ends came to 8 bases. This chain joins TRBV11-1 and TRBJ2-7; D ambiguous. The sequence was collected from a woman in her twenties or thirties in good health. Sequenced sample: naive CD8+ T cells sorted from blood. The CDR3 sequence is CASSLLESYEQYF. CDR3 sequence (DNA): TGTGCCAGCAGCTTACTTGAAAGCTACGAGCAGTACTTC.